Presented here are 14 T cell receptor beta chains from one specimen sequenced in a study of blood T cells in healthy people across ages. Primed by a sample-barcoded 5' primer and a J-beta primer mix, a second PCR proceeded for about 7 to 11 cycles. Each CDR3 protein gets one entry after TCRdb re-called the 5' RACE reads with MiXCR. The data contain around 800,000 distinct CDR3 sequences, 20% to 30% of them seen just once; the ten biggest clones take up under 3%. This sample was shared with a second study, whose subject was T cells of mothers and their children.

Material for sequencing was blood. Every receptor here comes from a boy younger than 18 in good health.

V usage is TRBV5-1 and J usage is TRBJ2-7; no reliable D call. CDR1 is SGHRS and CDR2 is YFSETQ in the germline V gene. CDR3 length: 16 residues. Trimming shortened V by 0 bases and J by 3 bases, and 16 bases separated the two germline ends. CDR3 bases: TGCGCCAGCAGCTTGGCCGGTCCAGGAGCGCGCTACGAGCAGTACTTC. Translating it yields CASSLAGPGARYEQYF.

The CDR3 is CASSNPVMRQRDNYGYTF. CDR3 bases: TGTGCCAGCAGTAACCCAGTAATGCGGCAGAGAGACAACTATGGCTACACCTTC. The genes are TRBV6-2 or TRBV6-3 and TRBJ1-2; D is unresolved. The CDR3 spans 18 residues. From germline, CDR1 is MNHEY and CDR2 SVGEGT. Trimming removed 5 bases at V and 2 bases at J, with 24 bases between.

The gene calls are TRBV6-1 and TRBJ1-2, with D uncertain. Trimming took off 4 bases at V and 3 bases at J, with 15 bases between the two ends. CDR1 is MNHNS, CDR2 SASEGT, per germline. The CDR3 length is 15 residues. The CDR3 DNA follows: TGTGCCAGCAGTGCTGTGGGTGAAGGGTACTATGGCTACACCTTC. Translating gives CASSAVGEGYYGYTF.

The chain links TRBV15 to TRBJ2-5; D remains ambiguous. V shed 0 bases and J shed 5 bases, with 7 bases lying between them. The CDR3 covers 13 residues. CDR1 and CDR2 (germline): LNHNV, YYDKDF (reference sequence). CDR3 protein: CATSRDYGETQYF. The CDR3 DNA reads TGTGCCACCAGCAGAGATTATGGGGAGACCCAGTACTTC.

This clonotype was seen more than once but under ten times. V gene TRBV7-9 combines with J gene TRBJ2-5, with TRBD1 matching over 11 bases. Losses at the gene ends were 10 bases for V and 2 bases for J; bases not matched to a gene: 9. CDR3 length: 15 residues. The germline gives CDR1 SEHNR, CDR2 FQNEAQ (reference sequence). CDR3 nucleotide sequence: TGTGCCATCCAAGGCGGGACAGGGGGGCAAGAGACCCAGTACTTC. Encoded protein: CAIQGGTGGQETQYF.

There are a few counts of this clonotype. The CDR3 loop reads CASSSLSGGAGEQFF. The CDR3 nucleotides read TGTGCCAGCAGCTCACTTAGCGGGGGGGCAGGGGAGCAGTTCTTC. The chain has TRBV11-2 and TRBJ2-5; TRBD2 agrees at 11 bases. The J call is doubtful: the DNA matches TRBJ2-1 better. This CDR3 has 15 amino acids. Germline V gene sequence: CDR1 SGHAT, CDR2 FQNNGV.

The chain recombines TRBV4-1 with TRBJ2-4; D may be TRBD1 or TRBD2 (5 bases each). V was trimmed by 2 bases and J by 0 bases, leaving 20 bases between them. Germline CDR1 is MGHRA and CDR2 is YSYEKL. This CDR3 has 19 residues. The CDR3 sequence is CASSQPTRESGLAKNIQYF. DNA for the CDR3: TGCGCCAGCAGCCAACCTACCAGGGAAAGCGGATTAGCCAAAAACATTCAGTACTTC.

This clonotype appeared a few times. The chain has TRBV12-3 or TRBV12-4 and TRBJ1-1; 8 nucleotides match TRBD1. The trim removed 5 bases at V and 4 bases at J, leaving 9 bases unmatched. There are 15 residues in the CDR3. The CDR3 region is CASSPRTGRGTEAFF. CDR3 bases: TGTGCCAGCAGTCCGCGGACAGGGAGGGGCACTGAAGCTTTCTTT.

In this sample, this clonotype turned up once. This CDR3 is CSVGLAGAKNIQYF. DNA for the CDR3: TGCAGTGTTGGACTAGCGGGAGCCAAAAACATTCAGTACTTC. The chain recombines TRBV20-1 with TRBJ2-4; 11 bases are a match to TRBD2. Germline CDR1 reads DFQATT; CDR2 reads SNEGSKA (reference sequence). The trim removed 7 bases at V and 0 bases at J, leaving 2 bases unmatched. The CDR3 consists of 14 residues.

The chain links TRBV1 to TRBJ2-5. TRBV1 is designated a pseudogene. The CDR3 consists of 14 residues. The CDR3 DNA is TGCACCAGCAGCCAGTCGTCCTTCAAGGGGACCCAGTACTTC. This gives the protein CTSSQSSFKGTQYF.

The V call is TRBV12-3 or TRBV12-4, the J call TRBJ1-1; no clear D. Trimming stripped 1 base from V and 4 bases from J, with 13 bases between. The CDR3 runs 15 residues. CDR3 residues: CASSLGRRRTTEAFF. The CDR3 DNA sequence: TGTGCCAGCAGTTTAGGCCGGCGGAGGACCACTGAAGCTTTCTTT.

This clonotype was seen a few times. V and J are TRBV7-6 and TRBJ2-7; 7 bases fit TRBD1. Germline V gives CDR1 SGHVS, CDR2 FNYEAQ. The J segment lost 12 bases and the V segment lost 5 bases, leaving 10 bases of the junction unmatched. CDR3 length: 12 amino acids. This chain's CDR3 is CASSLKQDRMYF. CDR3 nucleotide sequence: TGTGCCAGCAGCCTAAAGCAGGACAGGATGTACTTC. Drawing the rest from reference TRBV7-6 and TRBJ2-7, the complete variable domain is GAGVSQSPRYKVTKRGQDVALRCDPISGHVSLYWYRQALGQGPEFLTYFNYEAQQDKSGLPNDRFSAERPEGSISTLTIQRTEQRDSAMYRCASSLKQDRMYFGPGTRLTVT.

This clonotype was seen only a few times. The chain combines TRBV9 with TRBJ2-1, with TRBD1 matching 7 bases. Germline loops: CDR1 SGDLS, CDR2 YYNGEE. The J segment lost 3 bases and the V segment lost 3 bases, leaving 6 bases of the junction unmatched. The CDR3 is 15 amino acids. CDR3 protein: CASSARDSGYNEQFF. The CDR3 DNA sequence: TGTGCCAGCAGCGCACGGGACAGCGGCTACAATGAGCAGTTCTTC.

The gene calls are TRBV14 and TRBJ2-7; D gene unclear. Trimming left V 4 bases short and J 6 bases short, with 25 bases between. CDR1 and CDR2 from the germline V gene are SGHDN and FVKESK. CDR3 length: 17 residues. The CDR3 loop reads CASSRSGGEHRSCEQYF. As DNA, the CDR3 is TGTGCCAGCAGCCGGTCGGGCGGAGAACACCGGTCTTGCGAGCAGTACTTC.